This TCR beta chain was observed in a study of cytomegalovirus exposure and HLA in healthy donors. Study summary: Some 87 million unique TCRs from HLA-typed donors were held in an early release of data.

This clone showed up just once. What it binds is not known. Study-level findings and limits: CMV serostatus was the sole immune exposure data available.

Germline CDR1 and CDR2: KGHSH and LQKENI. This CDR3 spans 16 amino acids. The V and J ends lost 4 bases and 4 bases, in that order; junction bases with no gene match: 11. The primer mix had 60 Vbeta and 13 Jbeta primers. Original processing methods: As a later analysis found, there were about 80 million unique TCR beta chains, of which roughly 11 million were shared. The assay was immunoSEQ multiplex PCR, and TCRdb's table has in-frame clones only and misses some. The V and J calls and the clone size are those of that table, but D and trimming were determined from the DNA. This table holds under 80,000 clones, just under 75% found once.

This receptor was identified in a woman aged 30 to 39 in good health and CMV-seronegative. The chain uses TRBV18 and TRBJ1-1; TRBD1 matches 8 bases. Sequences were obtained from PBMCs. This CDR3 reads CASSRDRGTGGTEAFF. The CDR3 nucleotides read TGTGCCAGCTCACGTGACAGGGGTACGGGAGGCACTGAAGCTTTCTTT.